These 24 T cell receptor beta chains came from one sample sequenced in a study of blood T cell repertoires in COVID-19. The protocol was immunoSEQ multiplex PCR, while the TCRdb copy is restricted to in-frame clones and leaves out a portion. The sample comprises 270,000 or so clones, around 86% of which are singletons, and 0.94% rests with the top ten. Sequenced input: peripheral blood. The receptors derive from a woman aged 40 to 49 who had recovered from COVID-19.

The chain joins TRBV9 to TRBJ2-2; maybe TRBD2 (5 bases). Germline-derived CDR1 and CDR2 are SGDLS and YYNGEE. V shed 4 bases and J shed 8 bases, with 9 bases lying between them. The CDR3 sequence is 12 residues long. The CDR3 spells CASSLDFGELFF. Here the CDR3 DNA reads TGTGCCAGCAGCTTGGACTTTGGGGAGCTGTTTTTT.

J is TRBJ2-2 and V is TRBV5-4; TRBD2 is a possible D gene (6 bases). Between the trimmed V and J ends, which lost 2 bases and 0 bases, there was a span of 14 bases. Germline lookup yields CDR1 SGHNT and CDR2 YYREEE (reference sequence). CDR3 length: 17 residues. This chain's CDR3 is CASSLVPAGTNTGELFF. CDR3 DNA sequence: TGTGCCAGCAGCTTAGTCCCAGCGGGCACGAACACCGGGGAGCTGTTTTTT.

The chain combines TRBV5-6 with TRBJ2-7, with TRBD1 matching 7 bases. With 1 base clipped from V and 3 bases from J, the junction kept 4 bases outside the gene matches. The germline CDR1 and CDR2 sequences are SGHDT and YYEEEE. This CDR3 contains 14 residues. CDR3 loop: CASSLRGQHYEQYF. The CDR3 nucleotides are TGTGCCAGCAGCTTGAGGGGACAGCACTACGAGCAGTACTTC.

The V gene is TRBV23-1, the J gene TRBJ1-5; D is undetermined. TRBV23-1 is labeled an ORF, and its function is uncertain. There are 15 residues in the CDR3. Trimming cost V 4 bases and J 2 bases, with 12 bases left between them. CDR3 amino acids: CASSPDRHGNQPQHF. The CDR3 nucleotides are TGCGCCAGCAGTCCAGACCGACACGGCAATCAGCCCCAGCATTTT.

This rearrangement joins TRBV5-1 to TRBJ1-6; TRBD1 aligns across 11 bases. J was trimmed by 5 bases and V by 4 bases; bases with no gene match: 2. The CDR3 has 15 residues. CDR1 SGHRS and CDR2 YFSETQ come from the germline V gene. The CDR3 reads CASSTGQGDNSPLHF. As DNA, the CDR3 is TGCGCCAGCAGCACGGGACAGGGGGATAATTCACCCCTCCACTTT.

The V gene is TRBV12-3 or TRBV12-4, the J gene TRBJ1-1; possibly TRBD1 for D (5 bases). The V end lost 5 bases, the J end lost 1 base, and 8 bases lay between the germline ends. This CDR3 region has 13 residues. CDR3 region: CASSGHQNTEAFF. In DNA, the CDR3 is TGTGCCAGCAGTGGACACCAGAACACTGAAGCTTTCTTT.

The V gene is TRBV9, the J gene TRBJ2-1, with 8 bases lining up with TRBD2. CDR1 is SGDLS, CDR2 YYNGEE, per germline. The CDR3 covers 17 residues. With V trimmed by 3 bases and J by 7 bases, 15 bases remained unmatched. The CDR3 nucleotides are TGTGCCAGCAGCGCCCCCCCTTTTAGCGGGATAACGAATGAGCAGTTCTTC. This sequence encodes CASSAPPFSGITNEQFF.

The CDR3 DNA sequence: TGTGCCAGCAGTTGGGCAGAAGAGACCCAGTACTTC. Translation: CASSWAEETQYF. The V call is TRBV12-3 or TRBV12-4, the J call TRBJ2-5, with D unclear. The CDR3 consists of 12 residues. Deletions cut 4 bases from V and 3 bases from J, with 6 bases between.

The chain employs TRBV7-2 and TRBJ1-5, with 8 bases lining up with TRBD1. The CDR3 has 14 amino acids. V gave up 5 bases and J gave up 2 bases; unmatched junction bases: 2. Germline CDR1 and CDR2: SGHTA and FQGNSA. CDR3 DNA: TGTGCCAGCAGCCAGGGGGCTGGCAATCAGCCCCAGCATTTT. Residues: CASSQGAGNQPQHF.

The chain couples TRBV28 to TRBJ2-5; 10 nucleotides match TRBD1. Germline loops: CDR1 MDHEN, CDR2 SYDVKM. There are 16 residues in the CDR3. V lost 6 bases to trimming and J lost 5 bases; unmatched junction nucleotides: 12. CDR3 loop: CASRPPPGQGLETQYF. The CDR3 region has the DNA TGTGCCAGCAGACCTCCTCCGGGACAGGGGTTGGAGACCCAGTACTTC.

The rearrangement links TRBV18 to TRBJ2-5; the D gene is possibly TRBD2 (5 bases). V was shortened by 3 bases and J by 2 bases, with 7 bases between the two germline ends. Germline CDR1 and CDR2: KGHSH and LQKENI. The CDR3 is 13 residues long. The CDR3 spells CASSPGEQETQYF. CDR3 bases: TGTGCCAGCTCACCTGGGGAGCAAGAGACCCAGTACTTC.

This clone appeared a few times. This chain connects TRBV5-1 to TRBJ2-1, with a weak D call TRBD1 (5 bases). Trimming left V 7 bases short and J 10 bases short, with 9 bases between. Germline-derived CDR1 and CDR2 are SGHRS and YFSETQ. This CDR3 spans 10 amino acids. The CDR3 sequence: CASDPGEQFF. CDR3 nucleotide sequence: TGCGCCAGCGACCCAGGGGAGCAGTTCTTC.

This clone was detected once. The rearrangement uses TRBV7-3 and TRBJ2-1, with 9 bases fitting TRBD1. Germline-derived CDR1 and CDR2 are SGHTA and FQGTGA. The ends lost 0 bases at V and 0 bases at J; junction bases unmatched: 12. This CDR3 has 20 amino acids. The CDR3 protein is CASSLTAQGAGVGSYNEQFF. CDR3 coding DNA: TGTGCCAGCAGCTTAACGGCACAGGGGGCCGGGGTGGGCTCCTACAATGAGCAGTTCTTC.

The V and J genes are TRBV3-1 (or the pseudogene TRBV3-2) and TRBJ2-5, with 12 bases that match TRBD2. The CDR3 loop spans 17 amino acids. Germline assignment: CDR1 LGHDT and CDR2 YNNKEL (reference sequence). V shed 1 base and J 5 bases; nucleotides not matched to a gene: 8. The DNA of the CDR3 is TGTGCCAGCAGCCAAGGACTAGCGGGAGAGGGTTGGGAGACCCAGTACTTC. Translated, it gives CASSQGLAGEGWETQYF.

The chain combines TRBV7-9 with TRBJ2-1; 12 bases are a match to TRBD2. The V segment lost 5 bases and the J segment 6 bases; nucleotides outside the gene matches: 17. This CDR3 is built from 19 residues. The V gene's germline CDR1 is SEHNR and CDR2 FQNEAQ (reference sequence). CDR3 residues: CASSPTWTSGTNAGNEQFF. As DNA, the CDR3 is TGTGCCAGCAGCCCTACGTGGACTAGCGGGACCAATGCTGGCAATGAGCAGTTCTTC.

V gene TRBV27 combines with J gene TRBJ2-2; possible D gene TRBD2, 5 bases. V was clipped by 2 bases and J by 6 bases, with 13 bases between them. The CDR3 is made up of 15 amino acids. The germline V gene encodes CDR1 MNHEY and CDR2 SMNVEV (reference sequence). The CDR3 loop is CASSLVGIGAGELFF. The CDR3, as DNA: TGTGCCAGCAGTTTAGTCGGGATAGGCGCCGGGGAGCTGTTTTTT.

The chain combines TRBV6-5 with TRBJ1-5, with 8 nucleotides matching TRBD1. Germline CDR1 is MNHEY and CDR2 is SVGAGI. V was clipped by 6 bases and J by 6 bases; unmatched bases: 10. This CDR3 is 15 amino acids long. The CDR3 reads CASSRGQGGGQPQHF. The CDR3 region has the DNA TGTGCCAGCAGCCGCGGACAGGGAGGAGGTCAGCCCCAGCATTTT.

The chain uses TRBV4-2 and TRBJ2-1, with D maybe TRBD2 (6 bases). The V end was cut by 0 bases, the J end by 4 bases, with 10 bases between. CDR3 size: 15 residues. The germline gives CDR1 LGHNA, CDR2 YNFKEQ. CDR3 protein: CASSQDLGLYNEQFF. The CDR3 nucleotides are TGTGCCAGCAGCCAAGATCTGGGACTTTACAATGAGCAGTTCTTC.

The DNA of the CDR3 is TGTGCCAGCAGCGTAGGGAGTCTGGCACAATCGGATACGCAGTATTTT. This gives the protein CASSVGSLAQSDTQYF. J is TRBJ2-3 and V is TRBV7-8, with D possibly being TRBD2 (5 bases). The germline V gene encodes CDR1 SGHVS and CDR2 FQNEAQ. The CDR3 has 16 amino acids. V lost 5 bases, J lost 6 bases, and 21 bases lay in between.

The table lists this clone with many counts. The CDR3 DNA sequence: TGTGCCAGCAGCGTAGTCGGGAGCGGGGATACGCAGTATTTT. It codes for CASSVVGSGDTQYF. The chain uses TRBV9 and TRBJ2-3; maybe TRBD2 (6 bases). Germline CDR1 is SGDLS and CDR2 is YYNGEE. Trimming took 0 bases from V and 6 from J, leaving 11 bases between them. The CDR3 consists of 14 residues.

Only a few counts were recorded for this clone. This chain connects TRBV6-4 to TRBJ2-1; 11 positions match TRBD1. Looked up from germline, CDR1 is MRHNA and CDR2 is SNTAGT. J was trimmed by 5 bases and V by 3 bases; bases with no gene match: 3. The CDR3 spans 15 residues. This CDR3 is CASSEGQGAHNEQFF. In DNA, the CDR3 is TGTGCCAGCAGTGAAGGACAGGGGGCCCACAATGAGCAGTTCTTC.

This sequence joins TRBV5-4 and TRBJ2-3, with D possibly being TRBD2 (5 bases). Germline assignment: CDR1 SGHNT and CDR2 YYREEE (reference sequence). The V gene lost 1 base and the J gene lost 2 bases, with 14 bases spanning the gap. The CDR3 is 16 amino acids. The CDR3 sequence: CASSLRRGPHTDTQYF. DNA of the CDR3: TGTGCCAGCAGCTTGCGTCGCGGGCCCCACACAGATACGCAGTATTTT.

J is TRBJ2-7 and V is TRBV10-1, with unresolved D. This CDR3 region has 14 residues. V lost 2 bases to trimming and J lost 2 bases, with 10 bases between them. The germline V gene has CDR1 WNHNN and CDR2 SYGVQD (reference sequence). The CDR3 reads CASSERRKPYEQYF. The CDR3, as DNA: TGCGCCAGCAGTGAGCGAAGAAAGCCCTACGAGCAGTACTTC.

V and J are TRBV14 and TRBJ1-3; no clear D gene. There are 15 residues in the CDR3. CDR1 and CDR2 from the germline V gene are SGHDN and FVKESK. Trimming left V 2 bases short and J 0 bases short, with 8 bases between. The CDR3 nucleotides read TGTGCCAGCAGCCAAATCGGAGCCTCTGGAAACACCATATATTTT. Protein sequence: CASSQIGASGNTIYF.